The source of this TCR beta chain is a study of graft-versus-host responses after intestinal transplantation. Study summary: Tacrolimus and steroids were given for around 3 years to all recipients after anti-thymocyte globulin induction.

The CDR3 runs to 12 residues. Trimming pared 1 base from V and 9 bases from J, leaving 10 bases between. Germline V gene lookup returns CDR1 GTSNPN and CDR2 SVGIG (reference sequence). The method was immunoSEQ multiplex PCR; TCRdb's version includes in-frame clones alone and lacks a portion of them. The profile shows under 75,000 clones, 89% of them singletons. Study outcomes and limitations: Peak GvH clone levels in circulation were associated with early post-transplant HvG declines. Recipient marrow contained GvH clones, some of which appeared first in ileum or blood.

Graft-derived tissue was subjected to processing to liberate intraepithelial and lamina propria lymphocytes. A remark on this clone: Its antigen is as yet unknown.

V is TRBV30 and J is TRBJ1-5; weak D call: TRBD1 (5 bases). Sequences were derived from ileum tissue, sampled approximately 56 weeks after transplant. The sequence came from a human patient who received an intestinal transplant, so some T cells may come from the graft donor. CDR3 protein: CAWSAGPLPQHF. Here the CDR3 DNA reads TGTGCCTGGAGTGCGGGGCCCTTGCCCCAGCATTTT.